What follows are 26 T cell receptor beta chains derived from one specimen sequenced in a study of T cell repertoires in cytomegalovirus infection. Antigen specificity for these receptors is unknown. A single record per CDR3 protein comes from TCRdb applying MiXCR to the reads. The data show some 920,000 distinct CDR3 sequences, roughly 31% seen once. The specimen was cultured CD8+ T cells from PBMCs, collected from culture after CMV antigen stimulation. Receptor source: a human donor in good health (CMV status not recorded). Some clones in this sample may be carry-over from other donors' samples.

This clonotype appeared many times. The chain recombines TRBV7-2 with TRBJ1-5; no clear D gene. The V end was cut by 8 bases, the J end by 2 bases, with 10 bases between. Germline values: CDR1 SGHTA, CDR2 FQGNSA. The CDR3 extends over 13 amino acids. CDR3 bases: TGTGCCAGCGGATTATATGGCAATCAGCCCCAGCATTTT. Its translation: CASGLYGNQPQHF.

This clonotype has a handful of counts. The genes are TRBV28 and TRBJ1-6; D ambiguous. V lost 3 bases to trimming and J lost 6 bases, with 9 bases between them. In germline, CDR1 is MDHEN, CDR2 SYDVKM. CDR3 length: 14 amino acids. The CDR3 nucleotides read TGTGCCAGCAGTTTTCCCGGACCTAATTCACCCCTCCACTTT. It translates to CASSFPGPNSPLHF.

The chain combines TRBV6-5 with TRBJ2-4, with a weak D call TRBD1 (5 bases). Germline V gene data show CDR1 as MNHEY and CDR2 as SVGAGI. V was clipped by 0 bases and J by 8 bases, with 20 bases between them. This CDR3 contains 17 residues. CDR3 protein: CASSYSGVWQPKDIQYF. CDR3 bases: TGTGCCAGCAGTTACTCAGGGGTTTGGCAGCCCAAGGACATTCAGTACTTC.

The CDR3 bases are TGTGCCAGCAGTTATTTCCAGTCCGAGCAGTACTTC. Its protein product is CASSYFQSEQYF. The J gene is TRBJ2-7, the V gene TRBV12-3 or TRBV12-4; unclear D gene. V was cut by 4 bases and J by 6 bases, with 10 bases left in between. This CDR3 region has 12 residues.

This chain links TRBV18 with TRBJ1-4; D is uncertain. The V and J ends lost 0 bases and 0 bases respectively, with 5 bases between them. Germline CDR1 KGHSH, CDR2 LQKENI. The CDR3 spans 15 residues. CDR3 residues: CASSPPSPTNEKLFF. The CDR3 DNA reads TGTGCCAGCTCACCACCAAGCCCAACTAATGAAAAACTGTTTTTT.

The sample holds many counts of this clonotype. The V gene is TRBV7-9, the J gene TRBJ1-2; 10 nucleotides align to TRBD1. CDR3 length equals 14 residues. CDR1 and CDR2 from the germline V gene are SEHNR and FQNEAQ (reference sequence). V was clipped by 3 bases and J by 8 bases; unmatched bases: 6. CDR3 protein: CASSFRQGAKGYTF. The CDR3 nucleotides are TGTGCCAGCAGCTTTCGACAGGGGGCTAAGGGCTACACCTTC.

The chain is built from TRBV3-1 and TRBJ2-7, with 7 bases fitting TRBD1. CDR1 LGHDT and CDR2 YNNKEL come from the germline V gene (reference sequence). V shed 4 bases, J shed 3 bases, and the junction held 6 bases outside the gene matches. The CDR3 runs 14 residues. The CDR3 loop reads CASSLTGTVYEQYF. DNA for the CDR3: TGTGCCAGCAGCCTTACCGGGACAGTCTACGAGCAGTACTTC.

The table lists this clonotype with many counts. The chain employs TRBV4-1 and TRBJ2-2, with TRBD1 matching over 7 bases. CDR1 is MGHRA and CDR2 is YSYEKL in the germline V gene. This CDR3 has 18 residues. Trimming cost V 0 bases and J 5 bases; bases outside gene matches: 12. DNA of the CDR3: TGCGCCAGCAGCCAAGATATCGGCAGGGGGAACGGGACCGGGGAGCTGTTTTTT. It encodes CASSQDIGRGNGTGELFF.

This clonotype was detected a few times. V and J are TRBV18 and TRBJ2-7; 15 bases are a match to TRBD2. Trimming at V came to 5 bases and at J to 7 bases, leaving 21 bases not matched to a gene. CDR1 KGHSH and CDR2 LQKENI come from the germline V gene. This CDR3 contains 20 residues. CDR3: CASSATRGLAGGRVEGEQYF. For the CDR3, the DNA is TGTGCCAGCTCAGCAACCCGAGGACTAGCGGGGGGGCGTGTGGAAGGAGAGCAGTACTTC.

This clonotype came up a few times. This rearrangement joins TRBV6-5 to TRBJ2-3; 7 bases are a match to TRBD1. This CDR3 is built from 15 residues. Germline V gene lookup returns CDR1 MNHEY and CDR2 SVGAGI. Germline trimming cut 2 bases from V and 1 base from J; bases unmatched to any gene: 3. The CDR3 spells CASSYTGTGTDTQYF. CDR3 DNA: TGTGCCAGCAGTTACACAGGGACAGGCACAGATACGCAGTATTTT.

There are a few counts of this clonotype. This rearrangement joins TRBV7-9 to TRBJ2-2; D remains ambiguous. The V end was cut by 3 bases, the J end by 0 bases, with 8 bases between. This CDR3 comprises 15 residues. The V gene's germline CDR1 is SEHNR and CDR2 FQNEAQ (reference sequence). Here the CDR3 DNA reads TGTGCCAGCAGCTTCGGCCACTCGAACACCGGGGAGCTGTTTTTT. Protein: CASSFGHSNTGELFF.

The table lists this clonotype with a few counts. The chain joins TRBV27 to TRBJ1-6; D is perhaps TRBD1 (5 bases). CDR1 is MNHEY and CDR2 is SMNVEV in the germline V gene (reference sequence). V dropped 4 bases and J dropped 9 bases, with 13 bases sitting between them. The CDR3 extends over 14 amino acids. Written as DNA, the CDR3 is TGTGCCAGCAGTTCAGGGACCAATTTTTCACCCCTCCACTTT. It codes for CASSSGTNFSPLHF.

The DNA of the CDR3 is TGTGCCAGTAGCGCGTCAGCCCACAATCAGCCCCAGCATTTT. As protein: CASSASAHNQPQHF. V and J are TRBV19 and TRBJ1-5; D gene unclear. The CDR3 runs 14 residues. V was shortened by 6 bases and J by 3 bases, with 12 bases between the two germline ends. Germline-derived CDR1 and CDR2 are LNHDA and SQIVND (reference sequence). The full variable domain, in which reference TRBV19 and TRBJ1-5 provide the parts outside the CDR3, is DGGITQSPKYLFRKEGQNVTLSCEQNLNHDAMYWYRQDPGQGLRLIYYSQIVNDFQKGDIAEGYSVSREKKESFPLTVTSAQKNPTAFYLCASSASAHNQPQHFGDGTRLSIL.

There are a few counts of this clonotype. The CDR3 nucleotides read TGTGCCAGCAGGCTACCACAGGGTAGGGGCACTGAAGCTTTCTTT. Translating gives CASRLPQGRGTEAFF. The chain combines TRBV7-9 with TRBJ1-1; D may be TRBD1 (6 bases). The CDR3 length is 15 residues. CDR1 and CDR2 (germline): SEHNR, FQNEAQ (reference sequence). Deletions cut 6 bases from V and 4 bases from J, with 18 bases between.

The chain has TRBV6-6 and TRBJ2-7; D is unresolved. In germline, CDR1 is MNHNY, CDR2 SVGAGI (reference sequence). The CDR3 consists of 15 residues. The V end was cut by 0 bases, the J end by 1 base, with 10 bases between. The CDR3 here is CASSYSKQGSYEQYV. The CDR3, as DNA: TGTGCCAGCAGTTACTCGAAACAAGGATCCTACGAGCAGTACGTC.

This clonotype was counted only a few times. The rearrangement joins TRBV27 to TRBJ1-5, with 8 nucleotides matching TRBD1. The CDR3 is 15 amino acids. The trim removed 0 bases at V and 6 bases at J, leaving 4 bases unmatched. Germline V gives CDR1 MNHEY, CDR2 SMNVEV (reference sequence). CDR3 nucleotide sequence: TGTGCCAGCAGTTTATCGTACAGGGGGGGTCAGCCCCAGCATTTT. Translating it yields CASSLSYRGGQPQHF.

This clonotype turned up a few times. The CDR3 DNA reads TGCAGTGCTACCAACAAGGGCAATCAGCCCCAGCATTTT. This sequence encodes CSATNKGNQPQHF. V is TRBV20-1 and J is TRBJ1-5, with D uncertain. The CDR3 is 13 amino acids. CDR1 is DFQATT, CDR2 SNEGSKA, per germline (reference sequence). Trimming removed 4 bases at V and 2 bases at J, with 9 bases between.

The chain carries TRBV7-9 and TRBJ2-7; 10 nucleotides align to TRBD1. The CDR3 consists of 15 residues. Germline V gene data show CDR1 as SEHNR and CDR2 as FQNEAQ (reference sequence). The trim removed 5 bases at V and 4 bases at J, leaving 8 bases unmatched. CDR3 loop: CASSPRTGGGYEQYF. DNA of the CDR3: TGTGCCAGCAGCCCCAGGACAGGGGGTGGGTACGAGCAGTACTTC.

This sequence joins TRBV14 and TRBJ2-5; TRBD1 or TRBD2 may be the D gene (5 bases each). V was pared by 5 bases and J by 1 base, with 17 bases between. Germline V lookup: CDR1 SGHDN, CDR2 FVKESK. This CDR3 has 16 residues. CDR3 in amino acids: CASSNRDRYLQETQYF. The CDR3 DNA reads TGTGCCAGCAGCAACCGGGACCGCTATCTCCAAGAGACCCAGTACTTC.

This clonotype has a handful of counts. The rearrangement links TRBV4-1 to TRBJ2-1; D is possibly TRBD2 (7 bases). The CDR3 is 13 amino acids. V was cut by 2 bases and J by 9 bases, with 11 bases left in between. Germline-derived CDR1 and CDR2 are MGHRA and YSYEKL. The CDR3 nucleotides read TGCGCCAGCAGCCAACGGGGGGCCGGTGAGCAGTTCTTC. It yields the protein CASSQRGAGEQFF.

The chain carries TRBV20-1 and TRBJ1-4, with D hard to call. Germline loops: CDR1 DFQATT, CDR2 SNEGSKA (reference sequence). V dropped 6 bases and J dropped 0 bases, with 17 bases sitting between them. The CDR3 has 16 residues. The CDR3 protein is CSAAPSGPATNEKLFF. The CDR3 nucleotides are TGCAGTGCCGCCCCCTCGGGCCCTGCAACTAATGAAAAACTGTTTTTT.

In this sample, this clonotype turned up many times. The chain links TRBV7-8 to TRBJ1-3; D might be TRBD1 (6 bases). The CDR3 has 15 residues. V was clipped by 5 bases and J by 2 bases, with 13 bases between them. Germline CDR1 SGHVS, CDR2 FQNEAQ. The chain's CDR3 is CASSRDRHTGNTIYF. The CDR3 DNA follows: TGTGCCAGCAGCCGAGACAGGCACACTGGAAACACCATATATTTT.

Remarks on this clonotype: A read error may be the cause here, since a much bigger clone is one base away. The chain is built from TRBV7-6 and TRBJ2-7, with D possibly TRBD2 on 6 matching bases. Germline V gives CDR1 SGHVS, CDR2 FNYEAQ. There are 12 residues in the CDR3. For the CDR3, the DNA is TGTGCGGCCCGGTGGGGTGCGGGGGAGCAGTACTTC. It codes for CAARWGAGEQYF.

With regard to this clonotype: An end of the junction does not agree with germline; a read error may underlie this. The gene calls are TRBV7-4 and TRBJ2-1; D not resolved. The CDR3 runs to 12 residues. Per the germline V gene, CDR1 is SGHVT and CDR2 is SQSDAQ. The CDR3, as DNA: TGTGCCAACAGCTTTTCCTACAATGAGCAGTTCTTC. It specifies CANSFSYNEQFF.

V is TRBV7-3 and J is TRBJ2-3, with 8 bases identical to TRBD1. The CDR3 totals 14 residues. Germline CDR1 SGHTA, CDR2 FQGTGA. The V gene end was trimmed by 4 bases and the J gene end by 5 bases; junction bases not matched to a gene: 5. The CDR3 DNA reads TGTGCCAGCAGCTCAGGGGGCTGGGTAGATACGCAGTATTTT. It encodes CASSSGGWVDTQYF.

The genes are TRBV6-2 or TRBV6-3 and TRBJ1-2, with D possibly matching TRBD1 (5 bases). The CDR3 runs to 15 residues. Deletions cut 5 bases from V and 7 bases from J, with 20 bases between. Germline CDR1 reads MNHEY; CDR2 reads SVGEGT. DNA for the CDR3: TGTGCCAGCAGTCACTTCTCTCGGGGCGAGATTGGCTACACCTTC. Amino acid sequence: CASSHFSRGEIGYTF.